Listed here are 25 T cell receptor beta chains from one sample, sequenced in a study of cytomegalovirus exposure and HLA in healthy donors. A multiplex PCR was run with 60 Vbeta primers and 13 Jbeta primers. TCRdb keeps only in-frame clones here, not all; method: immunoSEQ multiplex PCR. The sample gives around 200,000 clones, 65% to 85% of which show up once; around 1.7% is in the top ten. The sample taken for sequencing was PBMCs. Receptors originate from a man aged 45-65 years in good health and CMV-seronegative.

This clone appeared a single time. This chain joins TRBV6-1 and TRBJ1-3; D perhaps matches TRBD1 (5 bases). Looked up from germline, CDR1 is MNHNS and CDR2 is SASEGT. Trimming cost V 3 bases and J 4 bases, with 10 bases left between them. This CDR3 has 14 residues. The CDR3 coding sequence is TGTGCCAGCAGTGACACAGGTTACGGAAACACCATATATTTT. Its protein product is CASSDTGYGNTIYF.

The CDR3 coding sequence is TGTGCCAGCAGCTTAGGGGTTGGGGACGCAGGGGACAATGAGCAGTTCTTC. This gives the protein CASSLGVGDAGDNEQFF. The rearrangement joins TRBV11-3 to TRBJ2-1; D may be TRBD1 (6 bases). CDR1 is SGHNT and CDR2 is YENEEA in the germline V gene. The V end lost 1 base, the J end lost 5 bases, and 18 bases lay between the germline ends. CDR3 length equals 17 residues.

This sequence joins TRBV5-1 and TRBJ1-6; 7 nucleotides match TRBD1. The CDR3 runs to 15 residues. Trimming removed 4 bases from V and 5 bases from J; junction bases left unmatched: 6. Germline CDR1 and CDR2: SGHRS and YFSETQ. The DNA of the CDR3 is TGCGCCAGCAGCCTAGGGGACAGAAATAATTCACCCCTCCACTTT. Translation gives CASSLGDRNNSPLHF.

The chain couples TRBV2 to TRBJ2-2, with 7 bases lining up with TRBD2. Germline V gene sequence: CDR1 SNHLY, CDR2 FYNNEI. This CDR3 comprises 15 residues. Germline trimming cut 6 bases from V and 4 bases from J; bases unmatched to any gene: 8. The CDR3 region is CASSERDLSTGELFF. Here the CDR3 DNA reads TGTGCCAGCAGCGAGCGGGACTTAAGCACCGGGGAGCTGTTTTTT.

J is TRBJ2-1 and V is TRBV7-2; 7 bases match TRBD2. This CDR3 has 16 residues. V dropped 2 bases and J dropped 7; count of bases not matched to a gene: 11. Germline V gene data show CDR1 as SGHTA and CDR2 as FQGNSA. The CDR3 region is CASSLNPSGGGNEQFF. As DNA, the CDR3 is TGTGCCAGCAGCTTAAACCCCTCGGGGGGTGGGAATGAGCAGTTCTTC.

This chain uses TRBV6-1 with TRBJ1-1; maybe TRBD1 (6 bases). Germline-derived CDR1 and CDR2 are MNHNS and SASEGT. Trimming pared 4 bases from V and 0 bases from J, leaving 12 bases between. The CDR3 extends over 15 amino acids. The CDR3 region has the DNA TGTGCCAGCAGTGCAGACAGGATAATGAACACTGAAGCTTTCTTT. Its translation: CASSADRIMNTEAFF.

Comments on this clone: An end of the junction differs from the germline gene, which may be a read error. This chain links TRBV6-6 with TRBJ2-4, with 10 bases fitting TRBD2. This CDR3 is 15 amino acids long. In germline, CDR1 is MNHNY, CDR2 SVGAGI (reference sequence). CDR3 protein: CASKDSGRSKNSQYF. The DNA for the CDR3 is TGTGCCAGCAAGGATAGCGGGAGGTCCAAAAACAGTCAGTACTTC.

Only one count was recorded for this clone. The V and J genes are TRBV5-1 and TRBJ2-5; D perhaps matches TRBD2 (5 bases). With the DNA end fitting TRBJ2-7 better, the J assignment may be wrong. The CDR3 spans 14 residues. Per germline, CDR1 SGHRS and CDR2 YFSETQ. The CDR3 DNA reads as TGCGCCAGCAGCGTACTAGGGCGACCCTACGAGCAGTACTTC. Protein sequence: CASSVLGRPYEQYF.

The rearrangement joins TRBV12-5 to TRBJ1-5, with TRBD1 identical over 7 bases. Germline V CDR1 and CDR2: LGHNT, FRNRAP. J was trimmed by 7 bases and V by 0 bases; bases with no gene match: 18. CDR3 length equals 19 residues. This CDR3 reads CASGLVRVSVRGNDQPQHF. The DNA of the CDR3 is TGTGCTAGTGGTTTGGTACGGGTTTCTGTCAGGGGGAACGACCAGCCCCAGCATTTT.

The chain is built from TRBV5-3 and TRBJ2-7, with 8 bases lining up with TRBD1. TRBV5-3 is flagged as an ORF with uncertain function. The CDR3 is 16 amino acids. Trimming removed 2 bases from V and 0 bases from J; junction bases left unmatched: 7. The CDR3 nucleotides are TGTGCCAGAAGCTTTACCGGGACAGGAACCTCCTACGAGCAGTACTTC. This sequence encodes CARSFTGTGTSYEQYF.

This clone was seen more than once but under ten times. The rearrangement uses TRBV28 and TRBJ2-2; 10 bases align to TRBD2. Germline V gene sequence: CDR1 MDHEN, CDR2 SYDVKM. This CDR3 has 16 residues. V lost 1 base to trimming and J lost 6 bases; unmatched junction nucleotides: 5. The CDR3: CASSLFASGSSGELFF. The CDR3 DNA reads TGTGCCAGCAGTTTATTTGCTAGCGGGAGTTCCGGGGAGCTGTTTTTT.

The chain carries TRBV2 and TRBJ2-1, with 8 positions matching TRBD2. CDR3 length: 14 residues. Germline loops: CDR1 SNHLY, CDR2 FYNNEI. V lost 5 bases and J lost 11; bases outside the gene matches: 11. CDR3 nucleotides: TGTGCCAGCAGTATGTCCGGACTAGCTCAAAAGCAGTTCTTC. It is translated as CASSMSGLAQKQFF.

The rearrangement uses TRBV2 and TRBJ1-4; D possibly corresponds to TRBD1 (5 bases). CDR3 length equals 17 residues. The germline CDR1 and CDR2 sequences are SNHLY and FYNNEI. V gave up 0 bases and J gave up 4 bases, with 15 bases separating them. The CDR3 bases are TGTGCCAGCAGTGAAGCGCTTGGGGGGTCCCTTAATGAAAAACTGTTTTTT. It is translated as CASSEALGGSLNEKLFF.

CDR3 sequence reads: CASSGQAHYGYTF. The DNA for the CDR3 is TGTGCCAGCAGTGGACAAGCCCACTATGGCTACACCTTC. This sequence joins TRBV27 and TRBJ1-2, with TRBD1 as a possible D gene (5 bases). Germline CDR1 is MNHEY and CDR2 is SMNVEV (reference sequence). The CDR3 consists of 13 residues. The V and J ends lost 5 bases and 3 bases respectively, with 10 bases between them.

The CDR3 loop is CASSLENRVEGELFF. The DNA of the CDR3 is TGCGCCAGCAGCTTAGAGAACAGGGTTGAGGGGGAGCTGTTTTTT. The genes are TRBV5-1 and TRBJ2-2; possible D gene TRBD1, 6 bases. The CDR3 length is 15 residues. V was pared by 2 bases and J by 8 bases, with 16 bases between. The V gene's germline CDR1 is SGHRS and CDR2 YFSETQ.

The rearrangement links TRBV27 to TRBJ1-2; no definite D call. This CDR3 spans 13 amino acids. CDR1 and CDR2 (germline): MNHEY, SMNVEV (reference sequence). Between the trimmed V and J ends, which lost 3 bases and 7 bases, there was a span of 12 bases. In nucleotides, the CDR3 is TGTGCCAGCAGTTTTCGAGGGATCGGTGGCTACACCTTC. This translates into CASSFRGIGGYTF.

The J gene is TRBJ2-7, the V gene TRBV7-3; no firm D call. Trimming left V 7 bases short and J 0 bases short, with 16 bases between. The CDR3 consists of 15 residues. CDR1 SGHTA and CDR2 FQGTGA come from the germline V gene. The CDR3, as DNA: TGTGCCAGCAACCCGGAGACGGAGCCCTCCTACGAGCAGTACTTC. Protein sequence: CASNPETEPSYEQYF.

V gene TRBV7-9 combines with J gene TRBJ2-1, with 10 bases identical to TRBD1. The trim removed 4 bases at V and 7 bases at J, leaving 7 bases unmatched. The CDR3 is made up of 15 amino acids. Germline-derived CDR1 and CDR2 are SEHNR and FQNEAQ (reference sequence). In DNA form, the CDR3 reads TGTGCCAGCAGCTGGCCGGGACAGGGGTTAAATGAGCAGTTCTTC. Translated: CASSWPGQGLNEQFF.

V and J are TRBV7-3 and TRBJ2-3; no firm D call. Germline-derived CDR1 and CDR2 are SGHTA and FQGTGA. Trimming pared 2 bases from V and 2 bases from J, leaving 11 bases between. This CDR3 is built from 15 residues. CDR3 coding DNA: TGTGCCAGCAGCTTAGGGCACTTAGTCACAGATACGCAGTATTTT. Protein sequence: CASSLGHLVTDTQYF.

The rearrangement joins TRBV28 to TRBJ1-2, with D unclear. The CDR3 is 12 amino acids. Trimming took 3 bases from V and 5 from J, leaving 7 bases between them. Germline V lookup: CDR1 MDHEN, CDR2 SYDVKM. The CDR3 reads CASSFRTYGYTF. The CDR3 nucleotides are TGTGCCAGCAGTTTCCGTACATATGGCTACACCTTC.

The chain joins TRBV29-1 to TRBJ2-3, with 7 bases lining up with TRBD1. In germline, CDR1 is SQVTM, CDR2 ANQGSEA. The length of the CDR3 is 14 residues. Trimming at V came to 7 bases and at J to 3 bases, leaving 10 bases not matched to a gene. The CDR3 sequence is CSASQGITTDTQYF. The CDR3 DNA reads as TGCAGCGCATCACAGGGGATCACAACAGATACGCAGTATTTT.

This clone was seen a few times. This chain uses TRBV5-1 with TRBJ2-7, with 7 bases that match TRBD2. V lost 2 bases, J lost 2 bases, and 7 bases stayed unmatched. The V gene's germline CDR1 is SGHRS and CDR2 YFSETQ. The CDR3 spans 15 residues. The CDR3 region is CASSFETSPAYEQYF. CDR3 bases: TGCGCCAGCAGCTTCGAGACTAGCCCTGCCTACGAGCAGTACTTC.

The rearrangement links TRBV7-6 to TRBJ1-3; no firm D call. Trimming stripped 4 bases from V and 0 bases from J, with 4 bases between. This CDR3 comprises 13 residues. Per the germline V gene, CDR1 is SGHVS and CDR2 is FNYEAQ. CDR3 amino acids: CASSSLSGNTIYF. The CDR3 region has the DNA TGTGCCAGCAGCTCCCTCTCTGGAAACACCATATATTTT.

This chain joins TRBV18 and TRBJ2-3; 8 positions match TRBD2. The germline V gene has CDR1 KGHSH and CDR2 LQKENI. The length of the CDR3 is 15 residues. V trimming: 6 bases; J trimming: 6 bases; junction bases outside the gene matches: 11. Here the CDR3 reads CASSPQSGSADTQYF. CDR3 DNA sequence: TGTGCCAGCTCGCCCCAGAGCGGGAGTGCTGATACGCAGTATTTT.

The chain recombines TRBV7-9 with TRBJ2-1; 16 bases map to TRBD2. Trimming removed 3 bases from V and 8 bases from J; junction bases left unmatched: 7. The CDR3 is made up of 17 amino acids. The V gene's germline CDR1 is SEHNR and CDR2 FQNEAQ (reference sequence). The CDR3 loop reads CASSLPGTSGRAYEQFF. As DNA, the CDR3 is TGTGCCAGCAGCTTGCCTGGGACTAGCGGGAGGGCCTATGAGCAGTTCTTC.